What follows are 15 T cell receptor beta chains derived from one specimen sequenced in a study of technical replicates of blood from a few donors. Some clones are missing from TCRdb's copy, which holds only in-frame ones; the method was immunoSEQ multiplex PCR. The sample has about 70,000 clones; about 94% are singletons. Source material: T cells isolated from PBMCs. The source is a human donor in good health.

J is TRBJ1-2 and V is TRBV29-1, with a weak D call TRBD1 (5 bases). Germline CDR1 reads SQVTM; CDR2 reads ANQGSEA. The germline V and J ends were trimmed by 8 bases and 2 bases, with 15 bases remaining between them. This CDR3 region has 13 residues. In nucleotides, the CDR3 is TGCAGCCTGCCAGGGCCCACCAACTATGGCTACACCTTC. Residues: CSLPGPTNYGYTF.

Here the CDR3 reads CASSLEGTRYGYTF. The CDR3 coding sequence is TGTGCCAGCAGCTTAGAAGGGACACGCTATGGCTACACCTTC. The chain couples TRBV11-3 to TRBJ1-2, with D possibly being TRBD1 (6 bases). The CDR3 is 14 residues long. From germline, CDR1 is SGHNT and CDR2 YENEEA. V was trimmed by 0 bases and J by 4 bases, leaving 9 bases between them.

This clone was counted only a few times. CDR3: CASLLTGGDYGYTF. The CDR3 DNA sequence: TGTGCCAGCTTGCTGACAGGGGGGGACTATGGCTACACCTTC. This chain joins TRBV2 and TRBJ1-2, with 9 bases that match TRBD1. Germline trimming cut 8 bases from V and 3 bases from J; bases unmatched to any gene: 7. The CDR3 has 14 amino acids. The germline V gene has CDR1 SNHLY and CDR2 FYNNEI.

This chain joins TRBV2 and TRBJ2-7, with a tentative D call TRBD1 (6 bases). Trimming removed 6 bases from V and 1 base from J, with 16 bases in between. Germline V gene data show CDR1 as SNHLY and CDR2 as FYNNEI. The CDR3 consists of 15 residues. The CDR3 DNA reads as TGTGCCAGCAGGGAAAAGACAGGACCATCCTACGAGCAGTACTTC. Protein: CASREKTGPSYEQYF. The variable domain in full, completed from reference TRBV2 and TRBJ2-7, reads EPEVTQTPSHQVTQMGQEVILRCVPISNHLYFYWYRQILGQKVEFLVSFYNNEISEKSEIFDDQFSVERPDGSNFTLKIRSTKLEDSAMYFCASREKTGPSYEQYFGPGTRLTVT.

The chain has TRBV9 and TRBJ2-7; 13 nucleotides match TRBD2. The CDR3 spans 15 residues. The germline V gene encodes CDR1 SGDLS and CDR2 YYNGEE. With 3 bases clipped from V and 7 bases from J, the junction kept 7 bases outside the gene matches. In nucleotides, the CDR3 is TGTGCCAGCAGCGGCCCGGGACTAGCGGGAATTGAGCAGTACTTC. Translating it yields CASSGPGLAGIEQYF.

This chain joins TRBV29-1 and TRBJ2-2; D ambiguous. The CDR3 extends over 13 amino acids. Germline assignment: CDR1 SQVTM and CDR2 ANQGSEA. Trimming removed 5 bases from V and 6 bases from J, with 13 bases in between. CDR3 in DNA: TGCAGCGTTTCCGTAGTAGGAGCCGGGGAGCTGTTTTTT. It yields the protein CSVSVVGAGELFF.

The chain combines TRBV19 with TRBJ1-5; D perhaps matches TRBD1 (5 bases). Trimming removed 6 bases from V and 4 bases from J, with 13 bases in between. Germline V CDR1 and CDR2: LNHDA, SQIVND (reference sequence). There are 14 residues in the CDR3. The CDR3 sequence: CASRGGAGNQPQHF. The DNA of the CDR3 is TGTGCCAGTAGGGGAGGGGCAGGTAATCAGCCCCAGCATTTT.

Only one count was recorded for this clone. The chain carries TRBV6-5 and TRBJ1-2, with 8 bases matching TRBD1. CDR1 MNHEY and CDR2 SVGAGI come from the germline V gene. This CDR3 has 14 residues. V shed 7 bases and J 0 bases; nucleotides not matched to a gene: 4. CDR3 residues: CASIRQGTNYGYTF. The CDR3 DNA reads TGTGCCAGCATAAGACAGGGGACTAACTATGGCTACACCTTC.

The chain joins TRBV2 to TRBJ2-3; D might be TRBD2 (5 bases). Germline assignment: CDR1 SNHLY and CDR2 FYNNEI. Trimming left V 2 bases short and J 4 bases short, with 10 bases between. The CDR3 is made up of 14 amino acids. Here the CDR3 DNA reads TGTGCCAGCAGTGAAACGTTCGGGGCAGATACGCAGTATTTT. This translates into CASSETFGADTQYF.

This sequence joins TRBV5-4 and TRBJ2-1; 7 bases line up with TRBD2. The V gene end was trimmed by 3 bases and the J gene end by 5 bases; junction bases not matched to a gene: 14. From germline, CDR1 is SGHNT and CDR2 YYREEE (reference sequence). The CDR3 is 17 residues long. CDR3 coding DNA: TGTGCCAGCAGCTCCCTCTCTTGGGGGGGAAAAAACAATGAGCAGTTCTTC. Protein sequence: CASSSLSWGGKNNEQFF.

The rearrangement links TRBV2 to TRBJ2-7; 9 nucleotides match TRBD2. Trimming at V came to 0 bases and at J to 4 bases, leaving 13 bases not matched to a gene. CDR1 SNHLY and CDR2 FYNNEI come from the germline V gene. The CDR3 is 18 residues long. Written as DNA, the CDR3 is TGTGCCAGCAGTGAAGCTGCCGCCCTAGCGGGACAAACTTACGAGCAGTACTTC. Amino acids: CASSEAAALAGQTYEQYF.

The V gene is TRBV5-4, the J gene TRBJ2-7; 10 bases are shared with TRBD2. The V gene's germline CDR1 is SGHNT and CDR2 YYREEE (reference sequence). The CDR3 is made up of 15 amino acids. After removal of 3 bases from V and 4 bases from J, the junction contained 7 bases not matched to a gene. The CDR3 nucleotides are TGTGCCAGCAGCTCCGGACTAGCGGACCTATACGAGCAGTACTTC. Translating it yields CASSSGLADLYEQYF.

The chain links TRBV14 to TRBJ2-1; 13 nucleotides agree with TRBD2. The CDR3 consists of 16 residues. J lost 6 bases, V lost 5 bases, and 7 bases had no gene match. Germline CDR1 and CDR2: SGHDN and FVKESK. CDR3 sequence (DNA): TGTGCCAGCAGCTTGCCGGGACTAGCGGGATTCAATGAGCAGTTCTTC. Translated, it gives CASSLPGLAGFNEQFF. The complete variable domain, with remaining parts taken from reference TRBV14 and TRBJ2-1, reads EAGVTQFPSHSVIEKGQTVTLRCDPISGHDNLYWYRRVMGKEIKFLLHFVKESKQDESGMPNNRFLAERTGGTYSTLKVQPAELEDSGVYFCASSLPGLAGFNEQFFGPGTRLTVL.

This CDR3 reads CASSYGGNNQPQHF. As DNA, the CDR3 is TGTGCCAGCAGTTACGGGGGCAACAATCAGCCCCAGCATTTT. The chain combines TRBV6-5 with TRBJ1-5; D might be TRBD1 (6 bases). This CDR3 spans 14 amino acids. V lost 2 bases and J lost 3, with 8 bases in between. The germline gives CDR1 MNHEY, CDR2 SVGAGI.

V gene TRBV15 combines with J gene TRBJ1-2; D remains unclear. The V end lost 5 bases, the J end lost 6 bases, and 19 bases lay between the germline ends. The CDR3 has 15 amino acids. Germline CDR1 reads LNHNV; CDR2 reads YYDKDF (reference sequence). The CDR3 bases are TGTGCCACCAGCCCTTTGATCGCCCTCGGAGATGGCTACACCTTC. Amino acids: CATSPLIALGDGYTF.